This T cell receptor beta chain is drawn from a study of patients and donors after allogeneic stem cell transplantation. MiXCR, applied by TCRdb to the RT-PCR reads, yields one record per CDR3 protein. The profile covers about 160,000 distinct CDR3 sequences, with roughly 35% appearing a single time and around 50% taken by the ten largest. Per the germline V gene, CDR1 is SQVTM and CDR2 is ANQGSEA. The CDR3 is 17 residues long. V was clipped by 1 base and J by 0 bases, with 18 bases between them. The sample comprised blood, either unsorted or a sorted T cell fraction (not recorded which). The chain employs TRBV29-1 and TRBJ1-2, with D unresolved. The TCR originated in a human donor who was either an allogeneic HSCT recipient or a stem cell or donor lymphocyte infusion donor (not recorded which). It is not recorded whose cells these are; they may come from a transplant donor. In nucleotides, the CDR3 is TGCAGCGTTGAAGCCCCGATGGAGGGCCAAGCTAACTATGGCTACACCTTC. Translating gives CSVEAPMEGQANYGYTF.